A single sample is the source of the 27 T cell receptor beta chains below, sequenced in a study of cytomegalovirus exposure and HLA in healthy donors. The PCR was carried out with 60 Vbeta primers and 13 Jbeta primers. Repertoires were generated with immunoSEQ multiplex PCR, while TCRdb's copy carries only in-frame clones and drops some. There are around 160,000 clones in the sample; 75% to 85% occur only once, and roughly 7.4% lies in the top ten. The specimen sequenced was PBMCs. These TCRs come from a male donor in good health and CMV-seropositive.

The J gene is TRBJ1-3, the V gene TRBV5-6; the match to TRBD1 covers 10 bases. V lost 3 bases and J lost 4; bases outside the gene matches: 4. CDR3 size: 15 residues. In germline, CDR1 is SGHDT, CDR2 YYEEEE. For the CDR3, the DNA is TGTGCCAGCAGCTGGGGACAGGGGTACGGAAACACCATATATTTT. Its protein product is CASSWGQGYGNTIYF.

The chain links TRBV13 to TRBJ1-5; 8 nucleotides match TRBD1. Germline loops: CDR1 PRHDT, CDR2 FYEKMQ (reference sequence). Trimming took 0 bases from V and 7 from J; bases not matched to a gene: 5. The CDR3 has 15 residues. In nucleotides, the CDR3 is TGTGCCAGCAGCTTAGGCGGCGGACAGGGCCAGCCCCAGCATTTT. As protein: CASSLGGGQGQPQHF.

The chain recombines TRBV6-1 with TRBJ2-2, with D possibly matching TRBD1 (6 bases). The CDR3 is made up of 15 amino acids. CDR1 MNHNS and CDR2 SASEGT come from the germline V gene. V was clipped by 5 bases and J by 4 bases, with 14 bases between them. The CDR3 sequence: CASSPDSSLTGELFF. CDR3 DNA: TGTGCCAGCAGTCCGGACAGCTCCCTCACCGGGGAGCTGTTTTTT.

V is TRBV7-2 and J is TRBJ1-5, with a tentative D call TRBD1 (5 bases). Germline V gives CDR1 SGHTA, CDR2 FQGNSA. Trimming removed 3 bases at V and 6 bases at J, with 12 bases between. The CDR3 covers 14 residues. The CDR3, as DNA: TGTGCCAGCAGCTTTGGGGAAAGGGGTCAGCCCCAGCATTTT. Translating gives CASSFGERGQPQHF.

The chain joins TRBV12-2 to TRBJ2-3; TRBD2, the D gene given by the table, was not confirmed from the DNA. TRBV12-2 is classified as a pseudogene. The CDR3 spans 15 residues. This CDR3 reads CARAREHPHTDTQYF. Here the CDR3 DNA reads TGTGCAAGGGCGCGGGAGCACCCCCACACAGATACGCAGTATTTT.

J is TRBJ2-2 and V is TRBV7-2, with 8 bases that match TRBD1. Trimming at V came to 5 bases and at J to 8 bases, leaving 13 bases not matched to a gene. CDR1 is SGHTA, CDR2 FQGNSA, per germline. The CDR3 consists of 16 residues. The CDR3 DNA follows: TGTGCCAGCAGCCCTCGGACAGGGTACGGCACAGGGGAGCTGTTTTTT. This gives the protein CASSPRTGYGTGELFF. Full variable domain (rest looked up from reference TRBV7-2 and TRBJ2-2): GAGVSQSPSNKVTEKGKDVELRCDPISGHTALYWYRQSLGQGLEFLIYFQGNSAPDKSGLPSDRFSAERTGGSVSTLTIQRTQQEDSAVYLCASSPRTGYGTGELFFGEGSRLTVL.

The CDR3 DNA follows: TGTGCCAGCAATCCGACAGGGGTGGGCGAGCAGTACTTC. Its translation: CASNPTGVGEQYF. This rearrangement joins TRBV6-5 to TRBJ2-7; TRBD1 agrees at 8 bases. The V gene end was trimmed by 7 bases and the J gene end by 6 bases; junction bases not matched to a gene: 8. CDR1 is MNHEY, CDR2 SVGAGI, per germline. This CDR3 is built from 13 residues.

The J gene is TRBJ2-3, the V gene TRBV4-2, with D maybe TRBD2 (6 bases). The CDR3 has 15 residues. Germline V CDR1 and CDR2: LGHNA, YNFKEQ. V dropped 1 base and J dropped 0 bases, with 8 bases sitting between them. The DNA for the CDR3 is TGTGCCAGCAGCCAAGGCACTAGCAGCACAGATACGCAGTATTTT. This encodes CASSQGTSSTDTQYF.

The chain links TRBV7-9 to TRBJ1-1; the match to TRBD1 covers 7 bases. V was clipped by 6 bases and J by 5 bases; unmatched bases: 6. In germline, CDR1 is SEHNR, CDR2 FQNEAQ (reference sequence). The CDR3 is 13 amino acids. The CDR3 protein is CASSYTGETEAFF. In nucleotides, the CDR3 is TGTGCCAGCAGTTATACAGGGGAAACTGAAGCTTTCTTT.

V usage is TRBV9 and J usage is TRBJ1-2, with 12 bases matching TRBD1. This CDR3 has 18 amino acids. CDR1 is SGDLS and CDR2 is YYNGEE in the germline V gene. Trimming at V came to 0 bases and at J to 8 bases, leaving 14 bases not matched to a gene. The CDR3 reads CASSVVDNRDRGRKGYTF. The CDR3 DNA reads TGTGCCAGCAGCGTAGTAGATAACCGGGACAGGGGGCGGAAAGGCTACACCTTC.

The V and J genes are TRBV9 and TRBJ2-1, with 8 bases that match TRBD2. Looked up from germline, CDR1 is SGDLS and CDR2 is YYNGEE. CDR3 size: 16 residues. V gave up 0 bases and J gave up 5 bases; unmatched junction bases: 7. CDR3 nucleotide sequence: TGTGCCAGCAGCGTAGTAGCGGGGAATAGCAACAATGAGCAGTTCTTC. Translation gives CASSVVAGNSNNEQFF.

The rearrangement joins TRBV19 to TRBJ2-2; D unresolved. V was trimmed by 7 bases and J by 7 bases, leaving 16 bases between them. The CDR3 is 14 residues long. Germline V CDR1 and CDR2: LNHDA, SQIVND (reference sequence). CDR3 sequence (DNA): TGTGCCAGTACCAAAAAGAGGTCTAGCGGGGAGCTGTTTTTT. Translated: CASTKKRSSGELFF.

In the case of this clone: One end of the junction fails to match germline, which may point to a read error. The sample holds other DNA sequences that translate to the same CDR3. CDR3 sequence: CASSLGTGGVQYF. The CDR3 DNA reads TGCGCCAGCAGTTTGGGGACAGGGGGCGTGCAGTACTTC. The V gene is TRBV27, the J gene TRBJ2-7; 12 positions match TRBD1. Looked up from germline, CDR1 is MNHEY and CDR2 is SMNVEV (reference sequence). There are 13 residues in the CDR3.

The V gene is TRBV10-2, the J gene TRBJ2-1; D is perhaps TRBD2 (7 bases). With 0 bases removed from V and 13 bases from J, the gap between germline ends came to 13 bases. The CDR3 extends over 13 amino acids. CDR1 and CDR2 (germline): WSHSY, SAAADI. The CDR3 sequence is CASSESGGPPQFF. The CDR3 bases are TGCGCCAGCAGTGAGTCCGGGGGGCCCCCTCAGTTCTTC.

DNA of the CDR3: TGTGCCAGCAGTTATTCCAACAGCAACACTGAAGCTTTCTTT. This sequence encodes CASSYSNSNTEAFF. V gene TRBV6-5 combines with J gene TRBJ1-1; D unclear. V lost 3 bases and J 2 bases, leaving 10 bases between the germline ends. This CDR3 contains 14 residues. Germline lookup yields CDR1 MNHEY and CDR2 SVGAGI.

This clone was seen more than once but under ten times. The chain combines TRBV6-5 with TRBJ1-2, with D uncertain. From germline, CDR1 is MNHEY and CDR2 SVGAGI. Trimming pared 5 bases from V and 4 bases from J, leaving 11 bases between. The CDR3 extends over 13 amino acids. CDR3 nucleotides: TGTGCCAGCAGTACACCCGGGTCCTATGGCTACACCTTC. Amino acid sequence: CASSTPGSYGYTF.

The chain has TRBV9 and TRBJ2-1; a weak D match, TRBD2 (7 bases). Germline CDR1 and CDR2: SGDLS and YYNGEE. This CDR3 is built from 16 residues. V lost 5 bases to trimming and J lost 5 bases, with 20 bases between them. The CDR3 loop is CASSDPVAGAHNEQFF. CDR3 DNA sequence: TGTGCCAGCAGTGACCCTGTTGCGGGGGCGCACAATGAGCAGTTCTTC.

The chain has TRBV7-9 and TRBJ1-1; D perhaps matches TRBD1 (5 bases). The germline CDR1 and CDR2 sequences are SEHNR and FQNEAQ (reference sequence). This CDR3 is built from 11 residues. Between the trimmed V and J ends, which lost 8 bases and 5 bases, there was a span of 9 bases. The CDR3 loop is CASGGGTEAFF. The CDR3 DNA reads TGTGCCAGCGGGGGGGGTACTGAAGCTTTCTTT.

This chain uses TRBV6-1 with TRBJ1-4, with D possibly TRBD1 on 5 matching bases. CDR3 length: 18 amino acids. V was cut by 3 bases and J by 5 bases, with 22 bases left in between. Germline V gene data show CDR1 as MNHNS and CDR2 as SASEGT. The CDR3 bases are TGTGCCAGCAGTGACCTAGGGGCCGCAATCGCGGGAAATGAAAAACTGTTTTTT. Protein sequence: CASSDLGAAIAGNEKLFF.

Remarks on this clone: In the same sample, other DNA sequences code for this CDR3. The genes are TRBV7-9 and TRBJ1-2; the match to TRBD1 covers 8 bases. V lost 5 bases, J lost 8 bases, and 7 bases stayed unmatched. This CDR3 is 13 amino acids long. Germline-derived CDR1 and CDR2 are SEHNR and FQNEAQ (reference sequence). CDR3 sequence: CASSLGQGGGYTF. CDR3 DNA: TGTGCCAGCAGCCTAGGACAGGGAGGAGGCTACACCTTC. The whole variable domain, filled in from reference TRBV7-9 and TRBJ1-2, reads DTGVSQNPRHKITKRGQNVTFRCDPISEHNRLYWYRQTLGQGPEFLTYFQNEAQLEKSRLLSDRFSAERPKGSFSTLEIQRTEQGDSAMYLCASSLGQGGGYTFGSGTRLTVV.

This clone was seen once. This chain uses TRBV19 with TRBJ1-5; 11 nucleotides match TRBD1. V lost 7 bases, J lost 2 bases, and 10 bases stayed unmatched. CDR1 LNHDA and CDR2 SQIVND come from the germline V gene (reference sequence). This CDR3 has 17 residues. CDR3 region: CASTQDRGRLGNQPQHF. The CDR3 DNA is TGTGCCAGTACGCAGGACAGGGGGCGCCTGGGCAATCAGCCCCAGCATTTT.

This chain uses TRBV6-5 with TRBJ2-5; 8 bases line up with TRBD2. The CDR3 contains 15 residues. V lost 0 bases to trimming and J lost 0 bases; unmatched junction nucleotides: 0. From germline, CDR1 is MNHEY and CDR2 SVGAGI. CDR3 amino acids: CASSYSTSDQETQYF. In DNA, the CDR3 is TGTGCCAGCAGTTACTCGACTAGCGACCAAGAGACCCAGTACTTC.

This chain joins TRBV6-1 and TRBJ1-6; D is unresolved. The CDR3 loop spans 16 amino acids. Trimming took off 4 bases at V and 0 bases at J, with 10 bases between the two ends. Germline V gives CDR1 MNHNS, CDR2 SASEGT. This CDR3 is CASSGHGSSYNSPLHF. DNA for the CDR3: TGTGCCAGCAGTGGACACGGGAGCTCCTATAATTCACCCCTCCACTTT.

CDR3 nucleotide sequence: TGCAGCGTTAGGGGATCTACGCCGCCACGGAGTCTAGAGACCCAGTACTTC. Translating it yields CSVRGSTPPRSLETQYF. The chain couples TRBV29-1 to TRBJ2-5, with a weak D call TRBD1 (5 bases). Germline V gene sequence: CDR1 SQVTM, CDR2 ANQGSEA. V lost 5 bases and J 4 bases, leaving 26 bases between the germline ends. The CDR3 is made up of 17 amino acids.

The chain links TRBV5-6 to TRBJ1-3, with D uncertain. This CDR3 region has 17 residues. The V gene's germline CDR1 is SGHDT and CDR2 YYEEEE. V gave up 2 bases and J gave up 0 bases, with 15 bases separating them. The CDR3 sequence is CASSFRDPLNSGNTIYF. The CDR3 nucleotides read TGTGCCAGCAGCTTCCGGGATCCACTGAACTCTGGAAACACCATATATTTT. The full variable domain, completed using reference TRBV5-6 and TRBJ1-3, is DAGVTQSPTHLIKTRGQQVTLRCSPKSGHDTVSWYQQALGQGPQFIFQYYEEEERQRGNFPDRFSGHQFPNYSSELNVNALLLGDSALYLCASSFRDPLNSGNTIYFGEGSWLTVV.

The chain joins TRBV4-2 to TRBJ1-5; no clear D gene. The CDR3 has 13 amino acids. V gave up 0 bases and J gave up 5 bases, with 5 bases separating them. Germline CDR1 and CDR2: LGHNA and YNFKEQ. The CDR3 here is CASSQDRDQPQHF. The CDR3 coding sequence is TGTGCCAGCAGCCAAGACCGAGATCAGCCCCAGCATTTT.

V usage is TRBV5-5 and J usage is TRBJ2-7, with 9 bases that match TRBD1. Germline V gene lookup returns CDR1 SGHKS and CDR2 YYEKEE (reference sequence). This CDR3 spans 14 amino acids. V was pared by 3 bases and J by 2 bases, with 3 bases of the junction left unmatched. The DNA of the CDR3 is TGTGCCAGCAGCTGGACAGGGGACCCCTACGAGCAGTACTTC. This translates into CASSWTGDPYEQYF.